Each of the 26 T cell receptor beta chains below was sequenced from the same sample in a study of spatial heterogeneity in lung cancer. In TCRdb, the 5' RACE reads were re-called with MiXCR into one record per CDR3 protein. The sample shows 20,000 or so distinct CDR3 sequences, around 3.2% of them seen only once. Time point in this sample: sample taken at primary tumor resection. This material consisted of PBMCs, taken at surgery. The receptor source for this set is a female donor with early-stage non-small cell lung cancer.

By share, this clonotype counts as medium-sized. The chain links TRBV24-1 to TRBJ2-6, with unresolved D. Trimming stripped 4 bases from V and 0 bases from J, with 6 bases between. CDR1 is KGHDR and CDR2 is SFDVKD in the germline V gene. The CDR3 runs to 15 residues. The CDR3 loop is CATSDSHSGANVLTF. In nucleotides, the CDR3 is TGTGCCACCAGTGACTCCCACTCTGGGGCCAACGTCCTGACTTTC.

This clonotype has a count of ten or more. This chain joins TRBV2 and TRBJ1-2, with D possibly matching TRBD1 (5 bases). Trimming shortened V by 5 bases and J by 0 bases, and 7 bases separated the two germline ends. CDR1 SNHLY and CDR2 FYNNEI come from the germline V gene. The CDR3 runs 13 residues. CDR3 coding DNA: TGTGCCAGCAGTCCGACAGCTAACTATGGCTACACCTTC. This translates into CASSPTANYGYTF. Variable domain in full (rest from reference TRBV2 and TRBJ1-2): EPEVTQTPSHQVTQMGQEVILRCVPISNHLYFYWYRQILGQKVEFLVSFYNNEISEKSEIFDDQFSVERPDGSNFTLKIRSTKLEDSAMYFCASSPTANYGYTFGSGTRLTVV.

This clonotype occurred many times. The chain is built from TRBV7-8 and TRBJ2-7; D may be TRBD1 (5 bases). Trimming removed 9 bases at V and 2 bases at J, with 17 bases between. The germline V gene has CDR1 SGHVS and CDR2 FQNEAQ. This CDR3 spans 14 amino acids. The CDR3 region has the DNA TGTGCCAGTATCCAGGGAACCCGTCCCTACGAGCAGTACTTC. Protein product: CASIQGTRPYEQYF.

At least ten counts were recorded for this clonotype. This chain joins TRBV10-3 and TRBJ2-1; 8 positions match TRBD2. The junction had 12 bases not matched to a gene; V was cut back by 6 bases and J by 5 bases. The CDR3 extends over 16 amino acids. Germline V gives CDR1 ENHRY, CDR2 SYGVKD. The CDR3 DNA sequence: TGTGCCATCAGCTCCGGACTAGCCCAGTCGAACAATGAGCAGTTCTTC. Its protein is CAISSGLAQSNNEQFF.

This clonotype was seen ten or more times. This chain links TRBV6-6 with TRBJ1-5, with 9 bases aligning to TRBD1. Germline V lookup: CDR1 MNHNY, CDR2 SVGAGI (reference sequence). The CDR3 length is 15 residues. The V segment lost 4 bases and the J segment 6 bases; nucleotides outside the gene matches: 7. The CDR3 sequence: CASSSTGGSGQPQHF. The CDR3 DNA reads TGTGCCAGCAGTTCCACAGGGGGCAGTGGTCAGCCCCAGCATTTT.

The chain employs TRBV9 and TRBJ2-1; the match to TRBD1 covers 7 bases. V lost 7 bases and J lost 6; bases outside the gene matches: 10. Germline CDR1 is SGDLS and CDR2 is YYNGEE. This CDR3 has 14 residues. CDR3: CASALTGAGNEQFF. CDR3 sequence (DNA): TGTGCCAGCGCTCTAACAGGGGCGGGCAATGAGCAGTTCTTC.

This clonotype has ten or more counts. This chain connects TRBV27 to TRBJ2-1, with 9 bases fitting TRBD2. Germline assignment: CDR1 MNHEY and CDR2 SMNVEV (reference sequence). The CDR3 consists of 15 residues. The V segment lost 3 bases and the J segment 6 bases; nucleotides outside the gene matches: 6. The CDR3 sequence is CASSFGGRAGNEQFF. Written as DNA, the CDR3 is TGTGCCAGCAGTTTCGGCGGGAGGGCCGGCAATGAGCAGTTCTTC.

Many counts were recorded for this clonotype. V and J are TRBV19 and TRBJ2-1; TRBD2 is a possible D gene (6 bases). The CDR3 contains 15 residues. Trimming pared 3 bases from V and 3 bases from J, leaving 12 bases between. CDR1 and CDR2 from the germline V gene are LNHDA and SQIVND (reference sequence). The CDR3, as DNA: TGTGCCAGTAGTATCACCCCTAGCGTCTACAATGAGCAGTTCTTC. Translated, it gives CASSITPSVYNEQFF.

In this sample, this clonotype turned up many times. The chain uses TRBV20-1 and TRBJ2-7; D might be TRBD2 (6 bases). CDR1 and CDR2 from the germline V gene are DFQATT and SNEGSKA (reference sequence). Trimming shortened V by 4 bases and J by 6 bases, and 22 bases separated the two germline ends. This CDR3 comprises 15 residues. CDR3 amino acids: CSAIPGDFGYLEQYF. For the CDR3, the DNA is TGCAGTGCTATACCGGGGGATTTTGGCTATCTCGAGCAGTACTTC.

Within the sample, this clonotype is medium-sized. V gene TRBV5-1 combines with J gene TRBJ2-1; D possibly corresponds to TRBD1 (6 bases). The CDR3 spans 13 residues. CDR1 SGHRS and CDR2 YFSETQ come from the germline V gene. V was trimmed by 4 bases and J by 5 bases, leaving 10 bases between them. The CDR3 nucleotides are TGCGCCAGCAGCCTGGGGGACAACAATGAGCAGTTCTTC. Protein sequence: CASSLGDNNEQFF.

This clonotype was found many times. V and J are TRBV5-6 and TRBJ2-1, with TRBD2 matching over 8 bases. The CDR3 consists of 15 residues. J lost 2 bases, V lost 4 bases, and 5 bases had no gene match. Per the germline V gene, CDR1 is SGHDT and CDR2 is YYEEEE. The CDR3 loop is CASSALSGTYNEQFF. CDR3 sequence (DNA): TGTGCCAGCAGCGCTCTTAGCGGGACCTACAATGAGCAGTTCTTC.

This clonotype was seen many times. The gene calls are TRBV14 and TRBJ1-5, with 10 bases that match TRBD1. The CDR3 covers 15 residues. The germline CDR1 and CDR2 sequences are SGHDN and FVKESK. J gave up 2 bases and V 8 bases, and 6 bases lay outside the gene matches. CDR3 amino acids: CASSGQGSGNQPQHF. The CDR3 DNA reads TGTGCCAGCTCGGGACAGGGGAGCGGCAATCAGCCCCAGCATTTT.

This clonotype was seen at least ten times. The V gene is TRBV7-6, the J gene TRBJ2-7, with a possible D match to TRBD1 (5 bases). CDR3 length equals 14 residues. Germline values: CDR1 SGHVS, CDR2 FNYEAQ. Trimming left V 2 bases short and J 5 bases short, with 13 bases between. CDR3 in amino acids: CASSLNSRADEQYF. The CDR3 DNA is TGTGCCAGCAGCTTAAATTCCAGGGCGGACGAGCAGTACTTC. Based on the CDR3 plus reference TRBV7-6 and TRBJ2-7, the full variable domain is GAGVSQSPRYKVTKRGQDVALRCDPISGHVSLYWYRQALGQGPEFLTYFNYEAQQDKSGLPNDRFSAERPEGSISTLTIQRTEQRDSAMYRCASSLNSRADEQYFGPGTRLTVT.

This clonotype was found a few times. This may arise from a read error, as a much more abundant clone is one base away. The V and J genes are TRBV6-4 and TRBJ2-1; 7 nucleotides align to TRBD2. The CDR3 is made up of 16 amino acids. Germline V gene data show CDR1 as MRHNA and CDR2 as SNTAGT. The CDR3 bases are TGTGCCAACAGTGACTCTCTCGCGGGAGATTACAATGAGCAGTTCTTC. Its protein is CANSDSLAGDYNEQFF.

The table lists this clonotype with many counts. This chain joins TRBV9 and TRBJ2-2; the D is unclear. Germline V gene data show CDR1 as SGDLS and CDR2 as YYNGEE. The CDR3 is 16 amino acids. Deletions cut 4 bases from V and 8 bases from J, with 21 bases between. CDR3 protein: CASSPQNAIAIGELFF. The CDR3 DNA follows: TGTGCCAGCAGCCCCCAGAATGCAATAGCTATAGGGGAGCTGTTTTTT.

This clonotype was found many times. The chain carries TRBV6-2 or TRBV6-3 and TRBJ2-1; D gene ambiguous. Germline V CDR1 and CDR2: MNHEY, SVGEGT. Trimming left V 6 bases short and J 8 bases short, with 11 bases between. The CDR3 length is 12 residues. Here the CDR3 reads CASRTQTDEQFF. The CDR3 nucleotides read TGTGCCAGCAGAACCCAGACCGATGAGCAGTTCTTC.

This clonotype was detected many times. The chain couples TRBV6-6 to TRBJ2-7; 7 bases match TRBD1. From germline, CDR1 is MNHNY and CDR2 SVGAGI (reference sequence). J was trimmed by 4 bases and V by 0 bases; bases with no gene match: 3. The CDR3 contains 14 residues. The CDR3 protein is CASSYSRGTYEQYF. CDR3 coding DNA: TGTGCCAGCAGTTACTCCAGGGGGACGTACGAGCAGTACTTC.

Ten or more counts support this clonotype. The chain has TRBV28 and TRBJ1-1; D not certain. V lost 4 bases and J 6 bases, leaving 15 bases between the germline ends. The CDR3 loop spans 14 amino acids. The germline gives CDR1 MDHEN, CDR2 SYDVKM. Here the CDR3 DNA reads TGTGCCAGCAGTTCCTCAGACCAGACGGCTGAAGCTTTCTTT. This codes for CASSSSDQTAEAFF.

At least ten counts were recorded for this clonotype. The chain recombines TRBV7-9 with TRBJ2-7; possible D gene TRBD1, 6 bases. The germline gives CDR1 SEHNR, CDR2 FQNEAQ (reference sequence). V lost 4 bases and J 5 bases, leaving 9 bases between the germline ends. The CDR3 extends over 12 amino acids. The DNA of the CDR3 is TGTGCCAGCAGCTACACAGGGAACGAGCAGTACTTC. It translates to CASSYTGNEQYF.

This clonotype was counted at least ten times. The chain links TRBV5-8 to TRBJ2-3; perhaps TRBD1 as D (5 bases). Germline V gene sequence: CDR1 SGHTS, CDR2 YDEGEE. The length of the CDR3 is 16 residues. V was clipped by 0 bases and J by 0 bases, with 11 bases between them. CDR3 amino acids: CASSLAPTASTDTQYF. The CDR3 region has the DNA TGTGCCAGCAGCTTGGCCCCGACAGCTAGCACAGATACGCAGTATTTT. Together with reference TRBV5-8 and TRBJ2-3, the CDR3 gives the full variable domain: EAGVTQSPTHLIKTRGQQATLRCSPISGHTSVYWYQQALGLGLQFLLWYDEGEERNRGNFPPRFSGRQFPNYSSELNVNALELEDSALYLCASSLAPTASTDTQYFGPGTRLTVL.

This clonotype appeared many times. The CDR3 DNA follows: TGTGCCAGCAGCTTGGGGGCCTACGAGCAGTACTTC. Translation gives CASSLGAYEQYF. V is TRBV5-5 and J is TRBJ2-7; no definite D call. The length of the CDR3 is 12 residues. The V end lost 0 bases, the J end lost 2 bases, and 3 bases lay between the germline ends. CDR1 and CDR2 (germline): SGHKS, YYEKEE (reference sequence).

At least ten counts were recorded for this clonotype. The chain couples TRBV2 to TRBJ1-5; D is unresolved. The CDR3 spans 11 residues. Germline V gene lookup returns CDR1 SNHLY and CDR2 FYNNEI. The V gene lost 8 bases and the J gene lost 4 bases, with 6 bases spanning the gap. CDR3 loop: CASHRNQPQHF. The DNA of the CDR3 is TGTGCCAGCCACCGGAATCAGCCCCAGCATTTT.

The table lists this clonotype with many counts. The chain combines TRBV9 with TRBJ2-1; 8 bases match TRBD1. Germline trimming cut 3 bases from V and 7 bases from J; bases unmatched to any gene: 3. Germline V CDR1 and CDR2: SGDLS, YYNGEE. CDR3 length: 13 residues. This CDR3 is CASSGTGWNEQFF. For the CDR3, the DNA is TGTGCCAGCAGCGGGACAGGGTGGAATGAGCAGTTCTTC.

This clonotype was counted only a few times. No conserved phenylalanine or tryptophan is present at the end of the CDR3, so a read error is the likely explanation. The chain couples TRBV28 to TRBJ2-7; D gene unclear. V was pared by 5 bases and J by 0 bases, with 11 bases between. The CDR3 spans 14 residues. Germline values: CDR1 MDHEN, CDR2 SYDVKM. The CDR3 region is CASSRSGTSYEQYS. The CDR3 region has the DNA TGTGCCAGCAGTAGATCGGGTACCTCCTACGAGCAGTACTCC.

This clonotype was detected ten times or more. The gene calls are TRBV18 and TRBJ2-7, with D possibly called TRBD1 or TRBD2 (5 bases each). The V and J ends lost 3 bases and 1 base respectively, with 7 bases between them. CDR3 length: 13 residues. Germline loops: CDR1 KGHSH, CDR2 LQKENI. The CDR3 bases are TGTGCCAGCTCACCGGGACGATCCTACGAGCAGTACTTC. Protein: CASSPGRSYEQYF.

This sequence joins TRBV6-2 or TRBV6-3 and TRBJ2-6, with TRBD1 as a possible D gene (6 bases). The length of the CDR3 is 17 residues. Trimming shortened V by 6 bases and J by 1 base, and 16 bases separated the two germline ends. Germline V CDR1 and CDR2: MNHEY, SVGEGT. Here the CDR3 reads CASRKGVRVSGANVLTF. As DNA, the CDR3 is TGTGCCAGCAGGAAGGGGGTTAGGGTTTCTGGGGCCAACGTCCTGACTTTC.